The 16 T cell receptor beta chains below come from one sample, sequenced in a study of blood T cells in healthy people across ages. Sample-barcoded 5' priming and a J-beta primer mix drove a second PCR of roughly 6 to 12 cycles. TCRdb re-called the 5' RACE reads through MiXCR, storing one row per CDR3 protein. The sample holds around 990,000 distinct CDR3 sequences, approximately 25% seen once. These records were also assigned to another study, of T cells of mothers and their children.

Sequenced: blood. These receptors all stem from a girl aged 2-9 years in good health.

This clonotype was counted only a few times. V is TRBV28 and J is TRBJ2-5, with 10 bases matching TRBD2. The last part of the DNA fits TRBJ2-7 better; the J call may be wrong. The CDR3 totals 15 residues. Germline V gene sequence: CDR1 MDHEN, CDR2 SYDVKM. CDR3 amino acids: CASREYSGGNYEQYF. DNA for the CDR3: TGTGCCAGCAGGGAATATAGCGGGGGGAACTACGAGCAGTACTTC.

This clonotype was found a few times. This chain links TRBV5-1 with TRBJ2-5; the D gene is possibly TRBD2 (6 bases). The CDR3 runs to 15 residues. Per the germline V gene, CDR1 is SGHRS and CDR2 is YFSETQ. Trimming pared 3 bases from V and 2 bases from J, leaving 14 bases between. The CDR3 reads CASSSLDGRQETQYF. In DNA form, the CDR3 reads TGCGCCAGCAGCTCGCTCGACGGGAGACAAGAGACCCAGTACTTC.

The CDR3 DNA sequence: TGTGCCGCGGGGTCACTGACATCCTACGAGCAGTACTTC. Translated, it gives CAAGSLTSYEQYF. This sequence joins TRBV28 and TRBJ2-7; a possible D gene is TRBD2 (6 bases). The CDR3 totals 13 residues. V was cut by 11 bases and J by 1 base, with 15 bases left in between. Looked up from germline, CDR1 is MDHEN and CDR2 is SYDVKM.

This clonotype was recorded a few times. The final CDR3 position lacks the conserved phenylalanine or tryptophan, pointing to a likely read error. The chain has TRBV2 and TRBJ1-5, with D maybe TRBD1 (5 bases). The length of the CDR3 is 14 residues. V dropped 10 bases and J dropped 2 bases, with 15 bases sitting between them. Germline V gene data show CDR1 as SNHLY and CDR2 as FYNNEI. The CDR3 protein is CATCPGARNQPQHL. As DNA, the CDR3 is TGTGCCACCTGCCCTGGGGCCCGCAATCAGCCCCAGCATCTT.

This clonotype was counted a few times. V and J are TRBV7-2 and TRBJ2-3; D unclear. Germline V CDR1 and CDR2: SGHTA, FQGNSA. The CDR3 loop spans 18 amino acids. With 0 bases removed from V and 0 bases from J, the gap between germline ends came to 16 bases. The DNA for the CDR3 is TGTGCCAGCAGCTTAGCTGGCTGGCACCGGGCTAGCACAGATACGCAGTATTTT. This sequence encodes CASSLAGWHRASTDTQYF.

This clonotype was found a few times. This chain joins TRBV20-1 and TRBJ2-7, with 7 bases aligning to TRBD2. Per the germline V gene, CDR1 is DFQATT and CDR2 is SNEGSKA (reference sequence). The CDR3 spans 17 residues. V lost 0 bases to trimming and J lost 2 bases; unmatched junction nucleotides: 13. CDR3 sequence (DNA): TGCAGTGCTAGAGAAGGGTCGGGCGGGGGACCTACCTACGAGCAGTACTTC. Its protein product is CSAREGSGGGPTYEQYF.

The gene calls are TRBV6-5 and TRBJ1-2; 7 nucleotides align to TRBD1. The germline V gene has CDR1 MNHEY and CDR2 SVGAGI. This CDR3 contains 13 residues. J gave up 7 bases and V 5 bases, and 7 bases lay outside the gene matches. CDR3: CASSNDRVAGYTF. The CDR3 coding sequence is TGTGCCAGCAGTAACGACAGGGTTGCTGGCTACACCTTC.

This clonotype was detected only a few times. The CDR3 reads CATSRDSQETQYF. The CDR3 nucleotides are TGTGCCACCAGCAGAGATTCCCAAGAGACCCAGTACTTC. This chain links TRBV15 with TRBJ2-5; D unresolved. Trimming left V 0 bases short and J 1 base short, with 3 bases between. Germline loops: CDR1 LNHNV, CDR2 YYDKDF (reference sequence). This CDR3 has 13 amino acids.

The chain carries TRBV28 and TRBJ2-5; possibly TRBD1 or TRBD2 for D (5 bases each). The CDR3 runs to 13 residues. Trimming removed 7 bases from V and 3 bases from J, with 12 bases in between. Germline CDR1 reads MDHEN; CDR2 reads SYDVKM. This chain's CDR3 is CASTTGREETQYF. The CDR3 coding sequence is TGTGCCAGCACCACGGGGCGGGAAGAGACCCAGTACTTC.

The genes are TRBV2 and TRBJ2-3; 9 positions match TRBD2. CDR1 is SNHLY and CDR2 is FYNNEI in the germline V gene. The J segment lost 4 bases and the V segment lost 6 bases, leaving 11 bases of the junction unmatched. The CDR3 totals 16 residues. The CDR3 nucleotides read TGTGCCAGCAGCGCAGATAGCGGGAGTCACCCAGATACGCAGTATTTT. Amino acid sequence: CASSADSGSHPDTQYF. The complete variable domain, with remaining parts taken from reference TRBV2 and TRBJ2-3, reads EPEVTQTPSHQVTQMGQEVILRCVPISNHLYFYWYRQILGQKVEFLVSFYNNEISEKSEIFDDQFSVERPDGSNFTLKIRSTKLEDSAMYFCASSADSGSHPDTQYFGPGTRLTVL.

The V and J genes are TRBV5-1 and TRBJ2-5, with 11 bases that match TRBD2. Gene TRBJ2-7 matches the end of the DNA better, so the J call may be wrong. Looked up from germline, CDR1 is SGHRS and CDR2 is YFSETQ. The CDR3 length is 16 residues. The CDR3 reads CASSPLAGELIYEQYF. CDR3 bases: TGCGCCAGCAGCCCACTAGCGGGAGAACTCATCTACGAGCAGTACTTC.

This clonotype occurred a few times. CDR3 region: CASSLVPGNTEAFF. The DNA of the CDR3 is TGTGCCAGCAGCTTAGTCCCAGGGAACACTGAAGCTTTCTTT. The V and J genes are TRBV7-2 and TRBJ1-1; D not resolved. CDR1 SGHTA and CDR2 FQGNSA come from the germline V gene. The CDR3 has 14 residues. V dropped 1 base and J dropped 1 base, with 7 bases sitting between them.

The J gene is TRBJ2-5, the V gene TRBV3-1; a weak D match, TRBD2 (5 bases). The end of the DNA is better explained by TRBJ2-1, so the J call may be wrong. This CDR3 has 17 amino acids. Germline lookup yields CDR1 LGHDT and CDR2 YNNKEL (reference sequence). For the CDR3, the DNA is TGTGCCAGCAGCCAATGGTCAGATAGCGTCGTATCCAATGAGCAGTTCTTC. Its protein is CASSQWSDSVVSNEQFF.

This clonotype was seen more than once but under ten times. V is TRBV9 and J is TRBJ2-2; D is perhaps TRBD1 (6 bases). CDR1 SGDLS and CDR2 YYNGEE come from the germline V gene. The CDR3 sequence is 13 residues long. Deletions cut 4 bases from V and 7 bases from J, with 11 bases between. Here the CDR3 reads CASSREGGGELFF. The CDR3, as DNA: TGTGCCAGCAGCAGAGAAGGGGGCGGGGAGCTGTTTTTT.

This clonotype turned up a few times. The V and J genes are TRBV19 and TRBJ2-1; D unresolved. This CDR3 is built from 12 residues. Trimming took 4 bases from V and 8 from J, leaving 9 bases between them. CDR1 is LNHDA, CDR2 SQIVND, per germline (reference sequence). Here the CDR3 reads CASSRVVDEQFF. As DNA, the CDR3 is TGTGCCAGTAGTAGGGTCGTGGATGAGCAGTTCTTC. The full variable domain, with the rest looked up from reference TRBV19 and TRBJ2-1, is DGGITQSPKYLFRKEGQNVTLSCEQNLNHDAMYWYRQDPGQGLRLIYYSQIVNDFQKGDIAEGYSVSREKKESFPLTVTSAQKNPTAFYLCASSRVVDEQFFGPGTRLTVL.

This chain joins TRBV15 and TRBJ2-5; D is ambiguous. The DNA end lines up better with TRBJ2-1; the J call may be wrong. This CDR3 comprises 12 residues. CDR1 is LNHNV, CDR2 YYDKDF, per germline (reference sequence). CDR3 in amino acids: CATSRGGHEQFF. The CDR3 DNA reads TGTGCCACCAGCAGAGGTGGTCACGAGCAGTTCTTC.